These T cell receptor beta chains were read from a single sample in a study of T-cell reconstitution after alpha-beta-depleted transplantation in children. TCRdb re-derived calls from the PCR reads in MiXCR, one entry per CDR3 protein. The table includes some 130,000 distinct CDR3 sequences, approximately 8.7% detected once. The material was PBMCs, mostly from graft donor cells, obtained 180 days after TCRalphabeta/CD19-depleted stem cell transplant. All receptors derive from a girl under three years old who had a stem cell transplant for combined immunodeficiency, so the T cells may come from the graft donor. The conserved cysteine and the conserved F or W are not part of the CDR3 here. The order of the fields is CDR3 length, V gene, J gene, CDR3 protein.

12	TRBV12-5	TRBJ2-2	ASGSDWNTGELF
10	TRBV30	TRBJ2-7	AWSARGNEQY
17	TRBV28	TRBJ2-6	ASSPGGDRSRSGANVLT
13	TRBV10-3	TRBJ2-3	AISESQRHGDTQY
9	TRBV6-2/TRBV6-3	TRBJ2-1	ASSRLNEQF
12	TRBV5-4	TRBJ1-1	ASSRQGGNTEAF
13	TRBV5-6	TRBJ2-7	ASSLVAGAHYEQY
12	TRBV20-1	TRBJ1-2	SATMGGASLGYT
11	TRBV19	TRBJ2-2	ASSNRGTGELF
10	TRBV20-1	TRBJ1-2	SARHTYYGYT
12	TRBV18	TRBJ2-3	ASSRRTSGDTQY
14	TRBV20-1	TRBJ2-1	SARNSEGGSYNEQF
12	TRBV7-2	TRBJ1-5	ASSLDRGKEPQH